This record concerns one T cell receptor beta chain sequence. TCRdb reprocessed the 5' RACE reads with MiXCR, giving one entry per CDR3 protein. The data hold more than 85,000 distinct CDR3 sequences, with over 8.5% observed a single time. The germline V gene has CDR1 SEHNR and CDR2 FQNEAQ (reference sequence). Trimming left V 1 base short and J 4 bases short, with 7 bases between. The CDR3 covers 13 residues. This entry comes from a study of spatial heterogeneity in lung cancer. As to time point: sample taken at primary tumor resection. The sequenced material consisted of unsorted whole RNA from tumor, nontumor lung or frozen PBMC. The donor group consisted of roughly 76 patients who had untreated, early-stage non-small cell lung cancer.

Sequencing was performed on PBMCs, taken at surgery. This clonotype originated in a male donor with early-stage non-small cell lung cancer. This chain joins TRBV7-9 and TRBJ1-2; TRBD1 is a possible D gene (5 bases). CDR3 nucleotide sequence: TGTGCCAGCAGCTTAGAACAGGCCTATGGCTACACCTTC. This sequence encodes CASSLEQAYGYTF.